The rows below give T cell receptor beta chains drawn from one sample of a study of CD8 T cells in ankylosing spondylitis. Via MiXCR, TCRdb re-called the 5' RACE reads, giving one row per CDR3 protein. In the table there are about 52,000 distinct CDR3 sequences, 6.5% to 9% of which are singletons. The sample consisted of blood, either unsorted or a sorted T cell fraction (not recorded which). The receptors shown here come from a female donor with ankylosing spondylitis or in good health (not recorded which). Each CDR3 is given with its conserved first and last residue. Each record gives: V gene, J gene, clone size, D gene, CDR3 protein, CDR3 DNA. D genes are given only for firm matches. A row's size may be missing; if present it is once, few, many or a size class.

V: TRBV10-3; J: TRBJ2-1; size: many; D: -; CDR3: CAISETGTPRNEQFF; DNA: TGTGCCATCAGTGAGACCGGGACTCCCAGGAATGAGCAGTTCTTC
V: TRBV12-3/TRBV12-4; J: TRBJ1-3; size: -; D: TRBD1; CDR3: CASNPGAGGTGNTIYF; DNA: TGTGCCAGCAACCCAGGGGCAGGGGGGACTGGAAACACCATATATTTT
V: TRBV29-1; J: TRBJ2-3; size: many; D: -; CDR3: CSLRGPDTQYF; DNA: TGCAGCCTACGTGGGCCAGATACGCAGTATTTT
V: TRBV10-3; J: TRBJ2-2; size: many; D: TRBD2; CDR3: CAISESVSGGPERANTGELFF; DNA: TGTGCCATCAGTGAGTCGGTTAGCGGGGGACCAGAGAGGGCGAACACCGGGGAGCTGTTTTTT
V: TRBV20-1; J: TRBJ1-1; size: few; D: -; CDR3: CSASRQGGTEAFF; DNA: TGCAGTGCTAGCCGGCAGGGTGGCACTGAAGCTTTCTTT
V: TRBV2; J: TRBJ2-1; size: many; D: TRBD1; CDR3: CASSERQGYYEQFF; DNA: TGTGCCAGCAGTGAGAGACAGGGATACTATGAGCAGTTCTTC
V: TRBV20-1; J: TRBJ1-1; size: many; D: TRBD1; CDR3: CSARSVDREVLNTEAFF; DNA: TGCAGTGCTAGGTCCGTCGACAGGGAAGTTTTGAACACTGAAGCTTTCTTT
V: TRBV27; J: TRBJ1-5; size: -; D: -; CDR3: CASSPHREGQPQHF; DNA: TGTGCCAGCAGCCCTCACAGGGAGGGTCAGCCCCAGCATTTT
V: TRBV20-1; J: TRBJ2-2; size: many; D: TRBD1; CDR3: CSAIQGDTGELFF; DNA: TGCAGTGCTATCCAGGGGGACACCGGGGAGCTGTTTTTT
V: TRBV18; J: TRBJ2-7; size: many; D: -; CDR3: CASSPPAGSEQYF; DNA: TGTGCCAGCTCACCACCGGCAGGGAGCGAGCAGTACTTC
V: TRBV18; J: TRBJ2-5; size: many; D: TRBD1; CDR3: CASSPRDSGETQYF; DNA: TGTGCCAGCTCACCACGGGACAGTGGTGAGACCCAGTACTTC
V: TRBV4-1; J: TRBJ2-7; size: many; D: TRBD1; CDR3: CASSPDRVEDEQYF; DNA: TGCGCCAGCAGCCCGGACAGGGTTGAGGACGAGCAGTACTTC
V: TRBV13; J: TRBJ1-4; size: many; D: -; CDR3: CASSHLTDEKLFF; DNA: TGTGCCAGCAGCCACCTGACAGATGAAAAACTGTTTTTT
V: TRBV18; J: TRBJ2-3; size: many; D: -; CDR3: CASSPDFYSTDTQYF; DNA: TGTGCCAGCTCACCAGACTTCTACTCCACAGATACGCAGTATTTT
V: TRBV5-1; J: TRBJ2-1; size: -; D: TRBD2; CDR3: CASCGGGPNNEQFF; DNA: TGCGCCAGTTGCGGCGGGGGACCGAACAATGAGCAGTTCTTC
V: TRBV5-1; J: TRBJ2-2; size: many; D: -; CDR3: CASRGIPNTGELFF; DNA: TGCGCCAGCAGGGGGATTCCGAACACCGGGGAGCTGTTTTTT
V: TRBV5-6; J: TRBJ2-5; size: many; D: -; CDR3: CASSFLPGGKETQYF; DNA: TGTGCCAGCAGTTTTTTGCCAGGGGGGAAAGAGACCCAGTACTTC
V: TRBV2; J: TRBJ2-5; size: many; D: -; CDR3: CASSEGQIQETQYF; DNA: TGTGCCAGCAGTGAAGGGCAGATCCAAGAGACCCAGTACTTC
V: TRBV29-1; J: TRBJ1-1; size: many; D: -; CDR3: CSVVPGSGRDTEAFF; DNA: TGCAGCGTTGTTCCGGGTTCCGGGCGCGACACTGAAGCTTTCTTT
V: TRBV7-2; J: TRBJ2-3; size: many; D: TRBD1; CDR3: CASSLVYRGDADTQYF; DNA: TGTGCCAGCAGCTTAGTGTACAGGGGGGATGCAGATACGCAGTATTTT
V: TRBV5-1; J: TRBJ1-1; size: many; D: -; CDR3: CASSFNSGAVEAFF; DNA: TGCGCCAGCAGCTTTAATTCGGGGGCAGTTGAAGCTTTCTTT
V: TRBV11-2; J: TRBJ2-3; size: many; D: -; CDR3: CASSPEMRDTQYF; DNA: TGTGCCAGCAGCCCGGAGATGAGGGATACGCAGTATTTT
V: TRBV7-9; J: TRBJ1-1; size: many; D: TRBD1; CDR3: CASSSGQGRDAFF; DNA: TGTGCCAGCAGCTCGGGACAGGGTAGGGATGCTTTCTTT
V: TRBV2; J: TRBJ2-5; size: -; D: TRBD2; CDR3: CASRDTSGNQETQYF; DNA: TGTGCCAGCAGAGATACTAGCGGGAATCAAGAGACCCAGTACTTC
V: TRBV20-1; J: TRBJ1-5; size: many; D: TRBD1; CDR3: CSAHEGTGGSSNQPQHF; DNA: TGCAGTGCGCATGAAGGGACAGGGGGTTCAAGCAATCAGCCCCAGCATTTT
V: TRBV5-1; J: TRBJ2-5; size: -; D: TRBD2; CDR3: CASTPQALAGGQQTQYF; DNA: TGCGCCAGCACCCCTCAAGCTCTAGCGGGGGGCCAGCAGACCCAGTACTTC
V: TRBV20-1; J: TRBJ2-5; size: -; D: -; CDR3: CSARGRVRETQYF; DNA: TGCAGTGCTAGAGGTCGGGTACGGGAGACCCAGTACTTC
V: TRBV2; J: TRBJ1-6; size: many; D: -; CDR3: CASSEFWTDNSPLHF; DNA: TGTGCCAGCAGTGAATTTTGGACCGATAATTCACCCCTCCACTTT
V: TRBV5-1; J: TRBJ2-1; size: many; D: -; CDR3: CASSLSARGAYNEQFF; DNA: TGCGCCAGCAGCTTGTCGGCCAGGGGAGCCTACAATGAGCAGTTCTTC
V: TRBV5-1; J: TRBJ2-2; size: few; D: -; CDR3: CASSFGGFSNTGELFF; DNA: TGCGCCAGCAGCTTTGGGGGTTTTTCGAACACCGGGGAGCTGTTTTTT
V: TRBV20-1; J: TRBJ2-1; size: many; D: TRBD2; CDR3: CSARSSGAVAYNEQFF; DNA: TGCAGTGCTAGAAGTAGCGGGGCAGTCGCCTACAATGAGCAGTTCTTC
V: TRBV7-2; J: TRBJ2-2; size: -; D: -; CDR3: CASSLGLGRDTGELFF; DNA: TGTGCCAGCAGCTTAGGTCTGGGCCGGGACACCGGGGAGCTGTTTTTT
V: TRBV18; J: TRBJ2-7; size: many; D: -; CDR3: CASSPQGKYEQYF; DNA: TGTGCCAGCTCACCGCAGGGGAAATACGAGCAGTACTTC
V: TRBV15; J: TRBJ2-1; size: -; D: TRBD2; CDR3: CATSVGLAGSEQFF; DNA: TGTGCCACCAGCGTGGGACTAGCGGGGTCTGAGCAGTTCTTC
V: TRBV4-3; J: TRBJ1-3; size: many; D: TRBD1; CDR3: CASSQDLGGLPVDTIYF; DNA: TGCGCCAGCAGCCAAGATCTAGGGGGCCTCCCGGTAGACACCATATATTTT
V: TRBV19; J: TRBJ1-2; size: -; D: -; CDR3: CASSLKQVPGVTGYTF; DNA: TGTGCCAGTAGCCTCAAGCAGGTTCCAGGGGTCACCGGCTACACCTTC
V: TRBV29-1; J: TRBJ1-1; size: many; D: -; CDR3: CSANQQNTEAFF; DNA: TGCAGCGCAAATCAACAGAACACTGAAGCTTTCTTT
V: TRBV20-1; J: TRBJ1-4; size: many; D: TRBD1; CDR3: CSARGQGKLQGSGEKLFF; DNA: TGCAGTGCTAGAGGGCAGGGCAAGCTACAGGGGTCAGGAGAAAAACTGTTTTTT
V: TRBV5-1; J: TRBJ2-7; size: -; D: -; CDR3: CASSLEGFYEQYF; DNA: TGCGCCAGCAGCTTGGAGGGCTTCTACGAGCAGTACTTC
V: TRBV28; J: TRBJ2-3; size: few; D: TRBD1; CDR3: CASSSWDRNTDTQYF; DNA: TGTGCCAGCAGTTCTTGGGACAGAAACACAGATACGCAGTATTTT
V: TRBV5-6; J: TRBJ2-4; size: many; D: TRBD2; CDR3: CASSLAGTSGVVAKNIQYF; DNA: TGTGCCAGCAGCTTGGCTGGGACTAGCGGGGTAGTGGCCAAAAACATTCAGTACTTC
V: TRBV5-6; J: TRBJ1-2; size: -; D: TRBD1; CDR3: CASSGQGNYGYTF; DNA: TGTGCCAGCAGCGGACAGGGAAACTATGGCTACACCTTC
V: TRBV19; J: TRBJ2-1; size: few; D: -; CDR3: CASSLSSEQFF; DNA: TGTGCCAGTAGTCTGAGCAGTGAGCAGTTCTTC
V: TRBV20-1; J: TRBJ1-2; size: many; D: -; CDR3: CSASIAGSNYGYTF; DNA: TGCAGTGCTAGTATAGCGGGATCTAACTATGGCTACACCTTC
V: TRBV5-1; J: TRBJ1-1; size: many; D: -; CDR3: CASSLPRVGTEAFF; DNA: TGCGCCAGCAGCTTGCCACGGGTGGGGACTGAAGCTTTCTTT
V: TRBV11-3; J: TRBJ2-7; size: many; D: TRBD1; CDR3: CASSSRTGPSYEQYF; DNA: TGTGCCAGCAGCTCCCGGACAGGACCCAGCTACGAGCAGTACTTC
V: TRBV2; J: TRBJ1-4; size: many; D: -; CDR3: CASMTSANEKLFF; DNA: TGTGCCAGTATGACGAGTGCTAATGAAAAACTGTTTTTT
V: TRBV6-6; J: TRBJ1-2; size: many; D: -; CDR3: CAGKGENYGYTF; DNA: TGTGCCGGCAAAGGAGAGAACTATGGCTACACCTTC
V: TRBV20-1; J: TRBJ2-3; size: many; D: -; CDR3: CSASSPGHTDTQYF; DNA: TGCAGTGCTAGTAGTCCGGGGCACACAGATACGCAGTATTTT
V: TRBV20-1; J: TRBJ1-1; size: many; D: -; CDR3: CSARLVGAFF; DNA: TGCAGTGCAAGACTGGTGGGGGCTTTCTTT
V: TRBV25-1; J: TRBJ2-2; size: many; D: -; CDR3: CASSEWRTDTNTGELFF; DNA: TGTGCCAGCAGTGAATGGAGGACAGATACTAACACCGGGGAGCTGTTTTTT
V: TRBV20-1; J: TRBJ2-3; size: many; D: -; CDR3: CSARDSWGQSTDTQYF; DNA: TGCAGTGCTAGAGATTCGTGGGGGCAGAGCACAGATACGCAGTATTTT
V: TRBV5-1; J: TRBJ1-1; size: -; D: TRBD1; CDR3: CASSGGDREEAFF; DNA: TGCGCCAGCAGCGGGGGGGACAGGGAGGAAGCTTTCTTT